This T cell receptor beta chain originates from a study of T cell responses to AZD1222 COVID-19 vaccine (dated by TCRdb to the early 2020s). Regarding the research as a whole: A total of 230 to 250 trial participants underwent TCR sequencing, of whom about 200 had received two doses of AZD1222 and 26 had received two doses of the MenACWY control vaccine. Trial participants were enrolled by age into 18-55, 56-69 and 70-plus year subgroups, with around 150, 28 and 57 TCR-sequenced participants respectively.

The time point label for this specimen denotes: about 28 days (+/-7) after the second vaccine dose. AZD1222 recipients with second doses at about 4 weeks or about 12 weeks were pooled, because spike-specific TCR depth and breadth did not differ between schedules. Samples from vaccinated people were obtained from the UK trials COV001 and COV002, which included a single-blind randomized controlled phase 2/3 trial of AZD1222 (ChAdOx1 nCoV-19) in healthy adults. For TCRbeta chain sequencing, PBMC samples from trial participants were taken at day 0 and at day 28 after the second dose. The CDR3 regions of human TCRbeta chains were analyzed by immunosequencing. As for the authors' bioinformatics: Repertoire TCRs were checked for matches against a reference library of SARS-CoV-2-specific TCRs that had been generated using the MIRA antigen-specificity platform. Breadth meant the fraction of unique TCRs that were SARS-CoV-2-associated, whereas depth meant the fraction of total T cells that were SARS-CoV-2-associated. Each spike-specific TCR was assigned to its reactive spike region and to a CD4 or CD8 class using the MIRA data. Log10-transformed breadth and depth values were compared by one-way ANOVA with Sidak's multiple comparisons tests. Not all clones reach the TCRdb copy of this immuneACCESS table, which keeps in-frame sequences only. Checked studies attribute under half of the gap to unresolved V genes and leave the rest unexplained. V and J calls and clone size follow that table, whereas D and trimming were derived from the DNA. The sample yields approximately 110,000 clones; more than 70% were counted once. The top ten hold almost 6.5% of the sample.

On this clone itself: Its antigen remains unidentified. No per-base quality is available; no much larger clone lies one base away.

Beyond this particular receptor, the publication reports: No day 14 peak-response samples were available, so repertoires were characterized only after the peak T cell response. The 56-69-year group was small, and its depth increase did not reach significance, likely because of low power. After two AZD1222 doses, both the breadth and the depth of spike-specific TCRs were significantly higher than at day 0 and than in MenACWY recipients. Epitopes outside the regions mutated in the B.1.351 and B.1.1.7 variants were reportedly recognized by nearly half of the unique spike-specific TCRs. Vaccine-associated CD4 TCRs spanned the whole spike protein, with dominant responses in regions 160-218 and 743-854. Conclusions about previously exposed vaccinees were limited because only a handful of AZD1222 recipients were SARS-CoV-2 seropositive at baseline. Most participants were white British and females outnumbered males, and the authors suggested that clonal diversity may have been underestimated.

The clonotype comes from an adult who received the AZD1222 COVID-19 vaccine. The source material was peripheral blood, sampled 28 days after the second AZD1222 dose.

At the DNA level, the sequence is TGTGCCATCAGGGGGACTAGTCTGCGTGAGACCCAGTACTTC. Its translation is CAIRGTSLRETQYF. The V gene is TRBV10-3 and the J gene is TRBJ2-5; 8 bases in the junction line up with TRBD2. V is trimmed back by 6 bases and J by 5 bases, and the junction contains 8 bases that no gene match accounts for. The CDR3 runs 14 residues from the cysteine to the phenylalanine. The sequence is cut down to CDR3 DNA, 42 bases in frame from base 1. The germline V gene encodes CDR1 ENHRY and CDR2 SYGVKD.